These T cell receptor beta chains were read from a single sample in a study of cytomegalovirus exposure and HLA in healthy donors. Sequencing was performed with immunoSEQ multiplex PCR; in TCRdb, only in-frame clones are kept and a portion is missing. Among around 170,000 clones listed, 75% to 90% were seen once. Input material: PBMCs. The source is a girl aged 10-17 years in good health and CMV-seropositive. The CDR3 runs from the conserved cysteine through the conserved F or W. The D gene is left open where the match is weak. Clone size is given for some rows only: seen once, a few or many times, or a class if the clone is expanded.

V,size,D,J,CDR3,DNA
TRBV2,NA,NA,TRBJ2-7,CASRGFSYEQYF,TGTGCCAGCAGGGGCTTCTCCTACGAGCAGTACTTC
TRBV30,NA,TRBD2,TRBJ2-7,CAWSVKTSGRGEQYF,TGTGCCTGGAGTGTCAAGACTAGCGGGAGAGGTGAGCAGTACTTC
TRBV30,NA,NA,TRBJ1-5,CAWSAGGNQPQHF,TGTGCCTGGAGTGCGGGGGGCAATCAGCCCCAGCATTTT
TRBV14,NA,TRBD1,TRBJ1-2,CASSPSTGPIYGYTF,TGTGCCAGCAGTCCCTCGACAGGGCCGATCTATGGCTACACCTTC
TRBV7-2,NA,NA,TRBJ2-7,CASSALGGLGSYEQYF,TGTGCCAGCAGCGCCCTCGGGGGATTGGGTTCCTACGAGCAGTACTTC
TRBV7-6,few,TRBD2,TRBJ2-7,CASSLAGSGIIGEQYF,TGTGCCAGCAGCTTAGCAGGTAGCGGGATCATTGGGGAGCAGTACTTC
TRBV29-1,NA,NA,TRBJ1-2,CSATPGSGHYGYTF,TGCAGCGCCACCCCGGGATCGGGTCACTATGGCTACACCTTC
TRBV2,NA,TRBD1,TRBJ1-1,CASRGQPNTEAFF,TGTGCCAGCAGGGGACAGCCAAACACTGAAGCTTTCTTT
TRBV10-1,NA,TRBD1,TRBJ2-3,CASSVSRTGNYTQYF,TGCGCCAGCAGTGTTAGTAGGACAGGGAATTATACGCAGTATTTT
TRBV5-4,NA,NA,TRBJ2-1,CASSWDSSREEQFF,TGTGCCAGCAGCTGGGACTCCAGCCGCGAAGAGCAGTTCTTC
TRBV6-6,NA,TRBD2,TRBJ2-7,CASSYSGLAGAYEQYF,TGTGCCAGCAGTTACTCTGGACTAGCGGGGGCCTACGAGCAGTACTTC
TRBV27,NA,NA,TRBJ2-2,CASSFAVSGELFF,TGTGCCAGCAGTTTCGCGGTCTCCGGGGAGCTGTTTTTT
TRBV2,NA,NA,TRBJ1-2,CASSEDRARGYTF,TGTGCCAGCAGTGAAGACAGGGCCCGGGGCTACACCTTC
TRBV4-3,NA,TRBD2,TRBJ2-1,CASSQDLPGGIDNEQFF,TGCGCCAGCAGCCAAGATCTTCCGGGAGGGATTGACAATGAGCAGTTCTTC
TRBV15,NA,TRBD2,TRBJ2-1,CATSGGLAGVGYNEQFF,TGTGCCACCAGCGGAGGACTAGCGGGAGTGGGATACAATGAGCAGTTCTTC
TRBV7-8,few,TRBD2,TRBJ2-1,CASSLVWGTSGRGNEQFF,TGTGCCAGCAGCTTAGTGTGGGGGACTAGCGGGAGGGGCAATGAGCAGTTCTTC
TRBV4-2,NA,TRBD2,TRBJ2-1,CASSQVAGDVNEQFF,TGTGCCAGCAGCCAAGTAGCGGGGGATGTAAATGAGCAGTTCTTC
TRBV7-9,NA,NA,TRBJ2-2,CSSSYYTGELFF,TGTTCCAGCAGTTATTACACCGGGGAGCTGTTTTTT
TRBV5-1,NA,NA,TRBJ2-7,CASSWGETYEQYF,TGCGCCAGCAGCTGGGGGGAGACCTACGAGCAGTACTTC
TRBV6-5,NA,TRBD1,TRBJ2-7,CASSYGTGFSYEQYF,TGTGCCAGCAGTTACGGGACAGGATTCTCCTACGAGCAGTACTTC
TRBV2,NA,TRBD2,TRBJ2-7,CASSVVTGGREQYF,TGTGCCAGCAGTGTCGTAACGGGAGGGCGCGAGCAGTACTTC
TRBV30,NA,NA,TRBJ1-3,CAWRNTGNSGNTIYF,TGTGCCTGGAGGAATACAGGGAACTCTGGAAACACCATATATTTT
TRBV11-2,NA,NA,TRBJ2-2,CASSTRAQRDTGELFF,TGTGCCAGCAGCACCCGGGCCCAGCGGGACACCGGGGAGCTGTTTTTT
TRBV5-4,NA,TRBD2,TRBJ2-7,CASSLGTSASYEQYF,TGTGCCAGCAGCTTAGGGACTAGCGCCTCCTACGAGCAGTACTTC
TRBV19,NA,NA,TRBJ2-7,CAHEEGLVDSEQYF,TGTGCCCACGAGGAGGGCCTGGTGGATTCCGAGCAGTACTTC
TRBV27,once,NA,TRBJ2-7,CASTREAGTWEQYF,TGTGCCAGCACCCGAGAGGCAGGGACATGGGAGCAGTACTTC
TRBV7-9,NA,TRBD1,TRBJ1-1,CASSHEPRGLEAFF,TGTGCCAGCAGCCACGAACCCAGGGGGCTGGAAGCTTTCTTT
TRBV12-2,NA,NA,TRBJ2-7,CASRLAGGHSYEQYF,TGTGCAAGTCGCTTAGCGGGAGGCCACTCCTACGAGCAGTACTTC
TRBV6-5,NA,NA,TRBJ1-6,CASSSRGDFNSPLHF,TGTGCCAGCAGTTCTCGGGGAGACTTTAATTCACCCCTCCACTTT
TRBV6-6,NA,TRBD1,TRBJ2-1,CASSRTGEYNEQFF,TGTGCCAGCAGTCGGACAGGGGAGTACAATGAGCAGTTCTTC
TRBV21-1,NA,NA,TRBJ1-2,CASSDGGHGRHRGYTF,TGTGCCAGCAGCGACGGCGGACACGGCCGTCATAGAGGCTACACCTTC
TRBV10-3,once,NA,TRBJ2-7,CAISESLPGTSSYEQYF,TGTGCCATCAGTGAGTCATTGCCCGGGACAAGCTCCTACGAGCAGTACTTC
TRBV7-2,NA,NA,TRBJ2-1,CASNLPRLGNEQFF,TGTGCCAGCAACCTACCGCGACTAGGCAATGAGCAGTTCTTC
TRBV10-3,NA,NA,TRBJ2-1,CAISGALVNVYEQFF,TGTGCCATCAGTGGAGCGCTAGTAAATGTGTATGAGCAGTTCTTC
TRBV2,NA,NA,TRBJ2-1,CASSAGGNNEQFF,TGTGCCAGCAGTGCTGGGGGGAACAATGAGCAGTTCTTC
TRBV10-1,NA,NA,TRBJ2-1,CASGLTPDNEQFF,TGCGCCAGCGGTCTGACTCCCGACAATGAGCAGTTCTTC
TRBV25-1,NA,TRBD2,TRBJ2-5,CASSAGLAETQYF,TGTGCCAGCAGTGCCGGACTAGCGGAGACCCAGTACTTC
TRBV6-5,NA,TRBD1,TRBJ1-1,CASSPYYRGTTEAFF,TGTGCCAGCAGCCCATACTACAGGGGCACCACTGAAGCTTTCTTT
TRBV30,NA,NA,TRBJ1-3,CAWTRDSTIYF,TGTGCCTGGACTCGGGACTCAACCATATATTTT
TRBV4-3,NA,TRBD2,TRBJ2-3,CASSQGGGSKDTQYF,TGCGCCAGCAGCCAAGGAGGCGGGAGCAAAGATACGCAGTATTTT
TRBV6-5,NA,TRBD1,TRBJ2-7,CASALYGTGGYEQYF,TGTGCCAGCGCCCTATACGGGACAGGGGGCTACGAGCAGTACTTC
TRBV6-6,few,TRBD1,TRBJ2-7,CASSSHGTGSYEQYF,TGTGCCAGCAGTTCCCACGGGACAGGCTCCTACGAGCAGTACTTC
TRBV4-1,NA,NA,TRBJ2-7,CASSQRTPTYEQYF,TGCGCCAGCAGCCAACGGACTCCCACCTACGAGCAGTACTTC
TRBV6-1,once,NA,TRBJ2-2,CASPVNGINTGELFF,TGTGCCAGCCCCGTGAACGGGATAAACACCGGGGAGCTGTTTTTT
TRBV11-1,NA,TRBD2,TRBJ2-5,CASSLFSGRAGETQYF,TGTGCCAGCAGCTTATTTAGCGGGAGGGCCGGAGAGACCCAGTACTTC